In this sample, the clone carrying this T cell receptor (beta chain) turned up many times. Its target is not known. Constant-region reverse primers amplified full-length variable regions, followed by semi-nested Nested Universal Primer A PCR. TCRdb analysed the 5' RACE reads with MiXCR anew, one entry per CDR3 protein. Here the sample spans over 45,000 distinct CDR3 sequences, roughly 25% being singletons. Study-level points and caveats: Tumor Tregs overlapped most with tumor, then blood, naive CD4+ cells. Tumor memory CD4+ T cell TCR gene usage was found to cluster with blood and lymph node memory CD4+ cells and with lymph node naive CD4+ cells.

The CDR3 runs to 15 residues. Germline assignment: CDR1 SGDLS and CDR2 YYNGEE. With 0 bases clipped from V and 7 bases from J, the junction kept 7 bases outside the gene matches. Treg sorting used a CD4+CD25+CD127-/low gate. This chain uses TRBV9 with TRBJ2-7; 10 bases align to TRBD1. The clonotype originates from a female donor with breast cancer. The sample consisted of tumor-infiltrating Tregs sorted from the breast tumor. The CDR3 protein is CASSVGGQGTGEQYF. The CDR3 DNA reads TGTGCCAGCAGCGTAGGGGGACAGGGGACAGGGGAGCAGTACTTC.